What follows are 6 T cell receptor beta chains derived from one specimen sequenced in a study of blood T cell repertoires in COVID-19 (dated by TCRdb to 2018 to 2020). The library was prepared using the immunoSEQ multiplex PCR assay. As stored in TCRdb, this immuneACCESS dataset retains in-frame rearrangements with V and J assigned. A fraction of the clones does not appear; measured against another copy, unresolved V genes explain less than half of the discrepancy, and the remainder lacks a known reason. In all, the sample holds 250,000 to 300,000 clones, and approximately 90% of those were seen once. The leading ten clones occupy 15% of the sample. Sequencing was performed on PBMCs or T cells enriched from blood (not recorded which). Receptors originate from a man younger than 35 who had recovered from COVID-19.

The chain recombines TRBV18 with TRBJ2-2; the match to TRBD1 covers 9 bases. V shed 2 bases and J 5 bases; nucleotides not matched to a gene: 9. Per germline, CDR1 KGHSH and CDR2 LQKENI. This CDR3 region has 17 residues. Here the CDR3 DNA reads TGTGCCAGCTCACCATCCGAGGGACAGGGTAGGACCGGGGAGCTGTTTTTT. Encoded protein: CASSPSEGQGRTGELFF. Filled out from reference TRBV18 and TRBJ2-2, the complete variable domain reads NAGVMQNPRHLVRRRGQEARLRCSPMKGHSHVYWYRQLPEEGLKFMVYLQKENIIDESGMPKERFSAEFPKEGPSILRIQQVVRGDSAAYFCASSPSEGQGRTGELFFGEGSRLTVL.

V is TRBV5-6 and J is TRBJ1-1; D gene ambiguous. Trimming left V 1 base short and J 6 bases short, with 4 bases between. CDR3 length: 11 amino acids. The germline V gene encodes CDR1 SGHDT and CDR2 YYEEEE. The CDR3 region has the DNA TGTGCCAGCAGCTTGTTAGCTGAAGCTTTCTTT. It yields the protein CASSLLAEAFF.

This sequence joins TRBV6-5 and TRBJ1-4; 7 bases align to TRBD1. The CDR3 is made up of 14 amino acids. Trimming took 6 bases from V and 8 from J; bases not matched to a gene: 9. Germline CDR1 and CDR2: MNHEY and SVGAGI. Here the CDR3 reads CASRSQGSSEKLFF. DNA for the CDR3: TGTGCCAGCAGGTCACAGGGGAGCTCCGAAAAACTGTTTTTT.

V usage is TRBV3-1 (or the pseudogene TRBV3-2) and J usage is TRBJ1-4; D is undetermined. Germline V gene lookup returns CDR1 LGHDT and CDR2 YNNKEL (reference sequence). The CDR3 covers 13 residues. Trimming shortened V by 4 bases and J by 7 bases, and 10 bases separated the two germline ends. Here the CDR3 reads CASSRVSGEKLFF. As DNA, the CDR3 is TGTGCCAGCAGCCGCGTATCCGGTGAAAAACTGTTTTTT.

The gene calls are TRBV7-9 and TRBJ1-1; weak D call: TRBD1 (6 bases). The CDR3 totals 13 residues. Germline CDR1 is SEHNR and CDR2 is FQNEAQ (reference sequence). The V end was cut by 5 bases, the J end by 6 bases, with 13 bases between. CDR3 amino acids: CASSRGSGSEAFF. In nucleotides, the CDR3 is TGTGCCAGCAGCAGGGGGTCAGGGTCTGAAGCTTTCTTT.

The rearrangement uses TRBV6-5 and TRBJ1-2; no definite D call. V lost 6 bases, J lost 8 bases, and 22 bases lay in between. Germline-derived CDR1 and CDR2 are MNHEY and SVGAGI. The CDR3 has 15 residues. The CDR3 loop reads CASRPPLGELRGYTF. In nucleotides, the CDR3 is TGTGCCAGCAGGCCTCCCCTCGGGGAATTGCGCGGCTACACCTTC.